Each of the 6 T cell receptor beta chains below was sequenced from the same sample in a study of shared clonotypes between healthy human individuals. Clones were sequenced by immunoSEQ multiplex PCR, and TCRdb holds only the in-frame ones, with some missing. In the table there are some 2,000,000 clones, approximately 96% of which are singletons. The sample taken for sequencing was naive CD4+ T cells sorted from blood. The subset here: CD45RA+ positively selected. Receptor source: a man between 18 and 29 years old in good health.

This chain connects TRBV18 to TRBJ2-1; 10 nucleotides agree with TRBD2. Germline CDR1 KGHSH, CDR2 LQKENI. The CDR3 covers 15 residues. J lost 7 bases, V lost 0 bases, and 3 bases had no gene match. CDR3 loop: CASSPPLLAGNEQFF. For the CDR3, the DNA is TGTGCCAGCTCACCACCACTACTAGCGGGAAATGAGCAGTTCTTC.

This chain uses TRBV11-3 with TRBJ2-7, with TRBD1 matching over 7 bases. Germline V gives CDR1 SGHNT, CDR2 YENEEA. J lost 6 bases, V lost 5 bases, and 7 bases had no gene match. The CDR3 sequence is 13 residues long. The CDR3 protein is CASSPPTGSEQYF. The CDR3 DNA reads TGTGCCAGCAGCCCCCCGACAGGGAGCGAGCAGTACTTC.

A note on this clone: Other DNA sequences within the sample encode an identical CDR3. V gene TRBV6-5 combines with J gene TRBJ1-4; 11 positions match TRBD1. Germline values: CDR1 MNHEY, CDR2 SVGAGI. The CDR3 length is 15 residues. Trimming at V came to 2 bases and at J to 8 bases, leaving 4 bases not matched to a gene. In DNA form, the CDR3 reads TGTGCCAGCAGTTACGGACAGGGGGCGGGGGAAAAACTGTTTTTT. This translates into CASSYGQGAGEKLFF.

The CDR3 loop is CASSPRVRVEQFF. The CDR3 DNA follows: TGTGCCAGCAGCCCCCGGGTGCGCGTGGAGCAGTTCTTC. The chain is built from TRBV11-1 and TRBJ2-1; D unresolved. Germline CDR1 is SGHAT and CDR2 is FQDESV (reference sequence). Trimming removed 5 bases at V and 10 bases at J, with 15 bases between. CDR3 length: 13 amino acids.

As concerns this clone: Other DNA sequences in this sample translate to the same CDR3. This chain links TRBV7-2 with TRBJ2-3; D gene ambiguous. The CDR3 consists of 14 residues. CDR1 and CDR2 (germline): SGHTA, FQGNSA. Trimming cost V 2 bases and J 0 bases, with 6 bases left between them. The CDR3, as DNA: TGTGCCAGCAGCTTATCCAGTAGCACAGATACGCAGTATTTT. Translated, it gives CASSLSSSTDTQYF.

The chain uses TRBV6-6 and TRBJ1-1, with no clear D. CDR1 and CDR2 from the germline V gene are MNHNY and SVGAGI (reference sequence). This CDR3 has 14 residues. The V and J ends lost 2 bases and 4 bases respectively, with 11 bases between them. In DNA form, the CDR3 reads TGTGCCAGCAGTTACCTTGGTGATGCCACTGAAGCTTTCTTT. This sequence encodes CASSYLGDATEAFF.